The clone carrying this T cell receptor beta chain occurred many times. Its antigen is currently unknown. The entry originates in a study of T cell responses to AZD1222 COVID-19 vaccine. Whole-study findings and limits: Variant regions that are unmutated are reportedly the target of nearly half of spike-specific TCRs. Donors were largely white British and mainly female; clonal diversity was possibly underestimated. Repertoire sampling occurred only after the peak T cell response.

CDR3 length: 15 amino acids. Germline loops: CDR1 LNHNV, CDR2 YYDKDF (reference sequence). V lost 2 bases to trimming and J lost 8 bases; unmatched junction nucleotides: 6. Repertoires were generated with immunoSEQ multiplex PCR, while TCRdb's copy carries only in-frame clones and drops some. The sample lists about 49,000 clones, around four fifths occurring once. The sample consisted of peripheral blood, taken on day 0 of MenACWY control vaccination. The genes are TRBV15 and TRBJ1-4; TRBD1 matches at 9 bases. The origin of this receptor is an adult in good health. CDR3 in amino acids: CATSRSTGGGEKLFF. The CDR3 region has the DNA TGTGCCACCAGCAGAAGCACAGGGGGCGGGGAAAAACTGTTTTTT.